These 9 T cell receptor beta chains share one sample of origin, sequenced in a study of CD8 T cells in ankylosing spondylitis. From the 5' RACE reads, TCRdb called clonotypes with MiXCR, one entry per CDR3 protein. The table shows about 250,000 distinct CDR3 sequences, with roughly 32% occurring only once. The source material was blood, either unsorted or a sorted T cell fraction (not recorded which). These receptors were taken from a male donor with ankylosing spondylitis or in good health (not recorded which).

This clonotype has only a few counts. The chain recombines TRBV20-1 with TRBJ1-5; possible D gene TRBD1, 5 bases. There are 15 residues in the CDR3. V was pared by 1 base and J by 5 bases, with 15 bases between. The germline gives CDR1 DFQATT, CDR2 SNEGSKA (reference sequence). In DNA, the CDR3 is TGCAGTGCTAGAGGTGGGGGGGTTATAGATCAGCCCCAGCATTTT. This gives the protein CSARGGGVIDQPQHF.

CDR3 loop: CASSLAGWGEQFF. For the CDR3, the DNA is TGTGCCAGCAGCCTGGCGGGCTGGGGTGAGCAGTTCTTC. The chain carries TRBV11-2 and TRBJ2-1, with D possibly TRBD2 on 5 matching bases. Germline V CDR1 and CDR2: SGHAT, FQNNGV. Trimming shortened V by 5 bases and J by 9 bases, and 14 bases separated the two germline ends. This CDR3 is built from 13 residues.

The chain is built from TRBV6-5 and TRBJ1-5; maybe TRBD1 (5 bases). Germline V gene data show CDR1 as MNHEY and CDR2 as SVGAGI. Trimming shortened V by 0 bases and J by 2 bases, and 8 bases separated the two germline ends. CDR3 length: 15 residues. DNA for the CDR3: TGTGCCAGCAGTTACTCGGGACTGGGCAATCAGCCCCAGCATTTT. Translation gives CASSYSGLGNQPQHF.

The J gene is TRBJ1-2, the V gene TRBV12-3 or TRBV12-4; D is perhaps TRBD1 (5 bases). V lost 5 bases, J lost 2 bases, and 12 bases lay in between. CDR3 length: 14 residues. For the CDR3, the DNA is TGTGCCAGCAGTCCGCCGACAGCAAACTATGGCTACACCTTC. It translates to CASSPPTANYGYTF.

J is TRBJ2-2 and V is TRBV10-3; 7 nucleotides match TRBD1. The CDR3 spans 13 residues. Germline V gene lookup returns CDR1 ENHRY and CDR2 SYGVKD. V lost 9 bases, J lost 5 bases, and 6 bases stayed unmatched. The CDR3 DNA sequence: TGTGCCATAACCGGGACAGAGACCGGGGAGCTGTTTTTT. Translating gives CAITGTETGELFF.

The chain uses TRBV20-1 and TRBJ2-3; D might be TRBD2 (5 bases). Germline values: CDR1 DFQATT, CDR2 SNEGSKA (reference sequence). V was pared by 1 base and J by 8 bases, with 10 bases between. The CDR3 has 12 residues. The CDR3 loop reads CSARGREGTQYF. The CDR3 coding sequence is TGCAGTGCTAGAGGGAGAGAGGGTACGCAGTATTTT.

DNA of the CDR3: TGTGCCAGCAGCCAAGCAGTCGGGAGAACTGAAGCTTTCTTT. Protein: CASSQAVGRTEAFF. The J gene is TRBJ1-1, the V gene TRBV9; D is uncertain. This CDR3 spans 14 amino acids. With 4 bases removed from V and 5 bases from J, the gap between germline ends came to 15 bases. Germline CDR1 SGDLS, CDR2 YYNGEE.

This chain links TRBV9 with TRBJ1-1; TRBD1 might be the D (6 bases). V was clipped by 4 bases and J by 0 bases, with 10 bases between them. The germline gives CDR1 SGDLS, CDR2 YYNGEE. The CDR3 spans 14 residues. As DNA, the CDR3 is TGTGCCAGCAGCAGGGGGTCTTTGAACACTGAAGCTTTCTTT. Translated, it gives CASSRGSLNTEAFF.

The chain links TRBV15 to TRBJ1-2, with D unclear. CDR1 LNHNV and CDR2 YYDKDF come from the germline V gene (reference sequence). The CDR3 runs 12 residues. Trimming removed 8 bases at V and 3 bases at J, with 10 bases between. The DNA for the CDR3 is TGTGCCACCGACGGGGAGGACTATGGCTACACCTTC. It yields the protein CATDGEDYGYTF.